Following are 5 T cell receptor beta chains from one sample sequenced in a study of identical twins (dated by TCRdb to the mid-2010s). Library preparation was by 5' RACE. Sequencer: Illumina HiSeq 2000. TCRdb trimmed public reads at Q25 via fastp, called clones via MiXCR and kept in-frame beta chains. Duplicate CDR3 protein sequences are folded into a single record with the most common DNA and genes. Within this sample are fewer than 500,000 distinct CDR3 sequences, with 13% to 15% of them counted one time only. In total, the top ten clones hold approximately 0.98% of the sample. This sample was also put to use in a study of yellow fever vaccine responses in identical twins.

The sequenced material came from CD4+ T cells sorted from blood. All receptors derive from a young woman in good health.

In its sample, this clonotype was seen many times. The genes are TRBV4-3 and TRBJ2-1; no clear D gene. The CDR3 runs 11 residues. V was shortened by 0 bases and J by 6 bases, with 0 bases between the two germline ends. Looked up from germline, CDR1 is LGHNA and CDR2 is YSLEER. CDR3 amino acids: CASSQDNEQFF. DNA of the CDR3: TGCGCCAGCAGCCAAGACAATGAGCAGTTCTTC.

This clonotype has only a few counts. Here the CDR3 reads CSASGPVNTEAFF. In DNA, the CDR3 is TGCAGTGCTAGTGGGCCGGTGAACACTGAAGCTTTCTTT. The rearrangement uses TRBV20-1 and TRBJ1-1; no clear D. V dropped 3 bases and J dropped 0 bases, with 8 bases sitting between them. Germline V gives CDR1 DFQATT, CDR2 SNEGSKA (reference sequence). The CDR3 has 13 residues.

A word on this clonotype: The junction differs from germline at one of its ends, possibly a read error. The rearrangement uses TRBV7-7 and TRBJ1-1; the D gene is possibly TRBD1 (5 bases). This CDR3 has 13 residues. From germline, CDR1 is SSHAT and CDR2 FNYEAQ (reference sequence). The CDR3 DNA reads TGTGCTAGCAGCGTACAGGAGAACACTGAAGCTTTCTTT. As protein: CASSVQENTEAFF.

This clonotype was counted many times. In nucleotides, the CDR3 is TGTGCCAGCAGTGAACCGGGCGAGAGACACAATGAGCAGTTCTTC. It translates to CASSEPGERHNEQFF. V is TRBV2 and J is TRBJ2-1; D unresolved. The V end was cut by 2 bases, the J end by 5 bases, with 13 bases between. Germline values: CDR1 SNHLY, CDR2 FYNNEI. The CDR3 consists of 15 residues. The full variable domain, rest sourced from reference TRBV2 and TRBJ2-1, is EPEVTQTPSHQVTQMGQEVILRCVPISNHLYFYWYRQILGQKVEFLVSFYNNEISEKSEIFDDQFSVERPDGSNFTLKIRSTKLEDSAMYFCASSEPGERHNEQFFGPGTRLTVL.

CDR3 residues: CASSFTDGDNEQFF. The DNA for the CDR3 is TGTGCCAGCAGCTTCACGGACGGTGACAATGAGCAGTTCTTC. The V and J genes are TRBV11-2 and TRBJ2-1; D not resolved. V was pared by 3 bases and J by 5 bases, with 11 bases between. Germline V CDR1 and CDR2: SGHAT, FQNNGV. CDR3 length equals 14 residues.